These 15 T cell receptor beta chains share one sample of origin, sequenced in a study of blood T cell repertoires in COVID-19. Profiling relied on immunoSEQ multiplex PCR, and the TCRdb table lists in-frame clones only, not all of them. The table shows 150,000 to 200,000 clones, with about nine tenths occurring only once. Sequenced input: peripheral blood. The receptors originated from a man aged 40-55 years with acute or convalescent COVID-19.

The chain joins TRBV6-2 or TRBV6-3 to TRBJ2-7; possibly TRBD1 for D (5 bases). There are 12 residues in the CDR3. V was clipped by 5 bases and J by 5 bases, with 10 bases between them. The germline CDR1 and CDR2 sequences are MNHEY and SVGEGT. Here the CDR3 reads CASSDARDEQYF. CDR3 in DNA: TGTGCCAGCAGTGATGCCAGGGACGAGCAGTACTTC.

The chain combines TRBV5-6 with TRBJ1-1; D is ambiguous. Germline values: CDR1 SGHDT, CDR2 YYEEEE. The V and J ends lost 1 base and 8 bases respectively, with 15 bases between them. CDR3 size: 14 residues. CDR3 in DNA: TGTGCCAGCAGCTTGAGTCTGGCCTTCGCCGAAGCTTTCTTT. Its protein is CASSLSLAFAEAFF.

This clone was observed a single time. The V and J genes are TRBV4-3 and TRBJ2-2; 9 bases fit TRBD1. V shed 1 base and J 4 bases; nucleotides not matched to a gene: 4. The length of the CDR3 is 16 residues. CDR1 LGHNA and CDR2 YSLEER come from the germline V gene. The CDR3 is CASSQGLTGGTGELFF. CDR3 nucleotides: TGCGCCAGCAGCCAAGGCCTGACAGGGGGCACCGGGGAGCTGTTTTTT.

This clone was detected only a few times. The CDR3 is CSVDSSTEAFF. As DNA, the CDR3 is TGCAGCGTTGACAGTTCGACTGAAGCTTTCTTT. This chain uses TRBV29-1 with TRBJ1-1; D not resolved. V gave up 3 bases and J gave up 5 bases, with 7 bases separating them. Germline CDR1 and CDR2: SQVTM and ANQGSEA. CDR3 length equals 11 residues.

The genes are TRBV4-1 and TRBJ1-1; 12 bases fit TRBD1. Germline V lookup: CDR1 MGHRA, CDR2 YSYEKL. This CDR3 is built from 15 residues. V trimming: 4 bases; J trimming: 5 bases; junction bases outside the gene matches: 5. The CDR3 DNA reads TGCGCCAGCAGCCGGGACAGGGGGCCGGGGACTGAAGCTTTCTTT. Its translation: CASSRDRGPGTEAFF.

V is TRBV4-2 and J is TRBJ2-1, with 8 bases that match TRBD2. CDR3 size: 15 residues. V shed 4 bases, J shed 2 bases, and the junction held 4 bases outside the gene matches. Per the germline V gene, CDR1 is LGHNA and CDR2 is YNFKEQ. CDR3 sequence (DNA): TGTGCCAGCAGCCCGACTAGCGCCCCCTACAATGAGCAGTTCTTC. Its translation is CASSPTSAPYNEQFF.

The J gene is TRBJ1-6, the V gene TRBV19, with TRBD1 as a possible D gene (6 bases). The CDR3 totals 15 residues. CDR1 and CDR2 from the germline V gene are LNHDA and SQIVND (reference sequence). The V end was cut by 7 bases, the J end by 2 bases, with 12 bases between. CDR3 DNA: TGTGCCAGTATGCCGGGGGGCGCCTATAATTCACCCCTCCACTTT. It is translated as CASMPGGAYNSPLHF.

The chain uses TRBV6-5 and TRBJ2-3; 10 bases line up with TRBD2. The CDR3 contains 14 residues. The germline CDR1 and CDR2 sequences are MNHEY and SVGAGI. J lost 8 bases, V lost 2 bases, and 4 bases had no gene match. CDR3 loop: CASSYSGGAGTQYF. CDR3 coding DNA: TGTGCCAGCAGTTACAGCGGGGGGGCGGGTACGCAGTATTTT.

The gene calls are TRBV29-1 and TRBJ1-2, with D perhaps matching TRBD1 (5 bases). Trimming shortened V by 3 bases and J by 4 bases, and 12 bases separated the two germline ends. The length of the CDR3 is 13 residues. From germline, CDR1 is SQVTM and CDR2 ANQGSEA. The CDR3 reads CSVEAGESYGYTF. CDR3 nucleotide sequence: TGCAGCGTTGAGGCGGGGGAGAGCTATGGCTACACCTTC.

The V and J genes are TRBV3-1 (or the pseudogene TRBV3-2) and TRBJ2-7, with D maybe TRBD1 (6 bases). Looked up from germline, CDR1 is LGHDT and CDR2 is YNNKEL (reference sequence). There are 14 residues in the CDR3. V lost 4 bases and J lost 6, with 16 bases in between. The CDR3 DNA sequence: TGTGCCAGCAGCCCCCGTCTCGGGACATCCGAGCAGTACTTC. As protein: CASSPRLGTSEQYF.

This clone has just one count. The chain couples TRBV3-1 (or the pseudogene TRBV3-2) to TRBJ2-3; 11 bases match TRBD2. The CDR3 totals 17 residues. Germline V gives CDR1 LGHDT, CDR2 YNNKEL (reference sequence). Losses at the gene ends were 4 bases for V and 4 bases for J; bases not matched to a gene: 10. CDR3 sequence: CASSLRLAGFVPDTQYF. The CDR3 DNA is TGTGCCAGCAGCCTTCGACTAGCGGGGTTTGTCCCAGATACGCAGTATTTT.

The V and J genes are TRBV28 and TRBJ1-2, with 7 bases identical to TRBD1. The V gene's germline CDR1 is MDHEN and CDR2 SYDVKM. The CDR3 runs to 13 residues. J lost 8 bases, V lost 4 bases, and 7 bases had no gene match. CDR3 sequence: CASSSQGEYGYTF. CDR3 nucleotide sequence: TGTGCCAGCAGTTCCCAGGGGGAATACGGCTACACCTTC.

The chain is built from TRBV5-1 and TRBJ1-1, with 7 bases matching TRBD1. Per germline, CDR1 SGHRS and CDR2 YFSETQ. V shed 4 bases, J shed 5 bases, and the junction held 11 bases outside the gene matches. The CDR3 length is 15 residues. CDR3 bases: TGCGCCAGCAGCATAACCAGGACAGGCCGGACTGAAGCTTTCTTT. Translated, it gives CASSITRTGRTEAFF.

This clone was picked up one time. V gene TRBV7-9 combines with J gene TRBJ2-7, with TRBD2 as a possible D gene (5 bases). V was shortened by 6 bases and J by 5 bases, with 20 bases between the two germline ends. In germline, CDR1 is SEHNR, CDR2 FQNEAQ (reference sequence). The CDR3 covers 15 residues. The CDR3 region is CASSSPRGLPHEQYF. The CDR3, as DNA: TGTGCCAGCAGTTCGCCCCGAGGACTCCCCCACGAGCAGTACTTC. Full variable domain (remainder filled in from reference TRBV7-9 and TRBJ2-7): DTGVSQNPRHKITKRGQNVTFRCDPISEHNRLYWYRQTLGQGPEFLTYFQNEAQLEKSRLLSDRFSAERPKGSFSTLEIQRTEQGDSAMYLCASSSPRGLPHEQYFGPGTRLTVT.

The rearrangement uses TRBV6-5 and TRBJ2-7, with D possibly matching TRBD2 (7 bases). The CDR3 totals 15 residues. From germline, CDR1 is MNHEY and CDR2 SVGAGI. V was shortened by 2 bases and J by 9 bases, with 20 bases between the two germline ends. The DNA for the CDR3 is TGTGCCAGCAGTTACGTTGCGGGGGCCGACTATCGGCAGTACTTC. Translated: CASSYVAGADYRQYF.